The TCR beta chain described here comes from a study of T cell responses to AZD1222 COVID-19 vaccine. Study outcomes and limitations: Just a handful of AZD1222 recipients were seropositive at baseline.

The table came from immunoSEQ multiplex PCR; TCRdb's copy has only in-frame clones and leaves some out. The repertoire has more than 70,000 clones, about 89% of them found once; the top ten carry around 5%. A note on this clone: The target antigen is unknown.

The V gene lost 1 base and the J gene lost 3 bases, with 17 bases spanning the gap. In germline, CDR1 is SGHAT, CDR2 FQNNGV. The CDR3 runs to 17 residues. The TCR originated in an adult who received the AZD1222 COVID-19 vaccine. The sample was peripheral blood, taken 28 days after the second AZD1222 dose. The rearrangement links TRBV11-2 to TRBJ2-3; D unresolved. The DNA of the CDR3 is TGTGCCAGCAGCTTAGGGCGGTGGGGTCCGGGTACAGATACGCAGTATTTT. Translating gives CASSLGRWGPGTDTQYF.